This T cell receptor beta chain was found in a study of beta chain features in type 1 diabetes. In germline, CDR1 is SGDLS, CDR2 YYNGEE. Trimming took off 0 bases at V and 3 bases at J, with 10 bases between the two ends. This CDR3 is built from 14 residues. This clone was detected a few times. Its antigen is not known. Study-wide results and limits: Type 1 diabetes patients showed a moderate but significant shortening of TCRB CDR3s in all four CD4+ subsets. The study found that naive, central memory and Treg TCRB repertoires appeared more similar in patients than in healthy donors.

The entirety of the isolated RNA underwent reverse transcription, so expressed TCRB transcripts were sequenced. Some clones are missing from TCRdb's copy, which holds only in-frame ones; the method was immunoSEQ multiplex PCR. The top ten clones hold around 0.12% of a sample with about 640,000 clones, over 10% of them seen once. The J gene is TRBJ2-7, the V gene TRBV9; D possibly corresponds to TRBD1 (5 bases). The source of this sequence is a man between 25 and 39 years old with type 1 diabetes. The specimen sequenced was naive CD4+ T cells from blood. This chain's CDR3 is CASSVGQLLYEQYF. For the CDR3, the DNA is TGTGCCAGCAGCGTAGGACAGCTACTCTACGAGCAGTACTTC.